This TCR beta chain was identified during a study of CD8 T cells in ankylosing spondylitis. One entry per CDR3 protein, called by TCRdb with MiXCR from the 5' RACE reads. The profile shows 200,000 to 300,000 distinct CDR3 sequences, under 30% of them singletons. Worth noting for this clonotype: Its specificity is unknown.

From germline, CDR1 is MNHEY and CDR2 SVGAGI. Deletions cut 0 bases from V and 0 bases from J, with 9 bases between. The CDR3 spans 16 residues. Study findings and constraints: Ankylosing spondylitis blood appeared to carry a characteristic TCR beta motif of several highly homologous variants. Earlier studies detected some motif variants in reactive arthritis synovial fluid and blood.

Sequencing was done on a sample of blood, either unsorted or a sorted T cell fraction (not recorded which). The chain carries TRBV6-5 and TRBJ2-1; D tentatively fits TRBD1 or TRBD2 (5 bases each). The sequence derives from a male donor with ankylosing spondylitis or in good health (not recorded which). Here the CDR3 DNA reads TGTGCCAGCAGTTACTCGGGACGTTCCTCCTACAATGAGCAGTTCTTC. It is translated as CASSYSGRSSYNEQFF.